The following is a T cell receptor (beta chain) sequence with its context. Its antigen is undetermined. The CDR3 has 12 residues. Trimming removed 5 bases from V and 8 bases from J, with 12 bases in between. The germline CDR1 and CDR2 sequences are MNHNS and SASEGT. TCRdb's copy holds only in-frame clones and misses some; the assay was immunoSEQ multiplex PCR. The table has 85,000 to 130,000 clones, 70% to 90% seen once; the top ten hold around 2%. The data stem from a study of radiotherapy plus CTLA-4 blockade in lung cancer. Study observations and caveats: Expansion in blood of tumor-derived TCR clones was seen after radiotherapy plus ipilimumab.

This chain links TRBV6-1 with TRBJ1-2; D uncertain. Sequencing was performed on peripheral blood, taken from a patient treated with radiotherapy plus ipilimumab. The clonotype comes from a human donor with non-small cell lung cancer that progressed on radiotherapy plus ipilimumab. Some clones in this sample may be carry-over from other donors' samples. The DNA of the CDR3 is TGTGCCAGCAGTCAGGTCCATGGAGGCTACACCTTC. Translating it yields CASSQVHGGYTF.